These 21 T cell receptor beta chains share one sample of origin, sequenced in a study of cytomegalovirus exposure and HLA in healthy donors. PCR was performed using 60 Vbeta and 13 Jbeta primers. The data were produced by immunoSEQ multiplex PCR, yet TCRdb's version contains in-frame clones alone and is incomplete. The sample has tens of thousands of clones, approximately 80% seen once. Material for sequencing was PBMCs. The receptors originated from a woman aged 25 to 45 in good health and CMV-seronegative.

The V gene is TRBV7-2, the J gene TRBJ2-1, with 11 positions matching TRBD1. Germline V gene sequence: CDR1 SGHTA, CDR2 FQGNSA. This CDR3 spans 14 amino acids. The junction had 5 bases not matched to a gene; V was cut back by 5 bases and J by 8 bases. CDR3: CASSRDRGAHEQFF. The CDR3, as DNA: TGTGCCAGCAGCCGGGACAGGGGGGCCCATGAGCAGTTCTTC. The full variable domain, completed using reference TRBV7-2 and TRBJ2-1, is GAGVSQSPSNKVTEKGKDVELRCDPISGHTALYWYRQSLGQGLEFLIYFQGNSAPDKSGLPSDRFSAERTGGSVSTLTIQRTQQEDSAVYLCASSRDRGAHEQFFGPGTRLTVL.

This clone was counted between two and nine times. This chain links TRBV30 with TRBJ2-3, with 9 bases matching TRBD2. Trimming at V came to 0 bases and at J to 3 bases, leaving 4 bases not matched to a gene. CDR1 and CDR2 (germline): GTSNPN, SVGIG (reference sequence). The CDR3 loop spans 15 amino acids. CDR3 DNA: TGTGCCTGGAGTGTACTGGCGGGAGGGACAGATACGCAGTATTTT. It codes for CAWSVLAGGTDTQYF.

J is TRBJ1-1 and V is TRBV18; tentatively, D is TRBD1 (5 bases). This CDR3 spans 15 amino acids. Per germline, CDR1 KGHSH and CDR2 LQKENI. V lost 4 bases and J 4 bases, leaving 16 bases between the germline ends. CDR3 coding DNA: TGTGCCAGCTCACGGCCCCGTTCCGGGGGCACTGAAGCTTTCTTT. Its protein product is CASSRPRSGGTEAFF.

The chain recombines TRBV27 with TRBJ2-4; 8 bases align to TRBD2. This CDR3 has 15 amino acids. Germline values: CDR1 MNHEY, CDR2 SMNVEV (reference sequence). Trimming removed 2 bases from V and 7 bases from J; junction bases left unmatched: 7. The chain's CDR3 is CASSLVPGGSNIQYF. Here the CDR3 DNA reads TGTGCCAGCAGTTTAGTGCCGGGGGGGAGCAACATTCAGTACTTC.

This clone has only one observation. The chain has TRBV10-1 and TRBJ1-1; no clear D. The ends were cut back, 5 bases at V and 6 bases at J, with 16 bases in the middle. The germline CDR1 and CDR2 sequences are WNHNN and SYGVQD (reference sequence). This CDR3 comprises 14 residues. The CDR3 nucleotides are TGCGCCAGCAGTCAAGGTGGAGCCCACGCTGAAGCTTTCTTT. Translated, it gives CASSQGGAHAEAFF.

The chain uses TRBV10-3 and TRBJ1-2; D not certain. Germline V lookup: CDR1 ENHRY, CDR2 SYGVKD. Trimming stripped 2 bases from V and 2 bases from J, with 12 bases between. The CDR3 runs to 15 residues. CDR3 nucleotide sequence: TGTGCCATCAGTGAGCCAAAAGACGGGAACTATGGCTACACCTTC. Amino acid sequence: CAISEPKDGNYGYTF.

The chain is built from TRBV18 and TRBJ2-2, with 8 bases fitting TRBD2. Per germline, CDR1 KGHSH and CDR2 LQKENI. V gave up 6 bases and J gave up 4 bases; unmatched junction bases: 4. The CDR3 is made up of 14 amino acids. This CDR3 is CASSGLGVTGELFF. In nucleotides, the CDR3 is TGTGCCAGCTCGGGACTAGGAGTCACCGGGGAGCTGTTTTTT.

J is TRBJ2-7 and V is TRBV6-5; TRBD1 is a possible D gene (5 bases). V was clipped by 7 bases and J by 2 bases, with 18 bases between them. CDR1 MNHEY and CDR2 SVGAGI come from the germline V gene. CDR3 length: 15 residues. CDR3 nucleotide sequence: TGTGCCAGCATCGACCCCCGACAGACCCCCTACGAGCAGTACTTC. It specifies CASIDPRQTPYEQYF.

The rearrangement joins TRBV2 to TRBJ1-2; TRBD1 aligns across 7 bases. The CDR3 extends over 12 amino acids. The V gene end was trimmed by 11 bases and the J gene end by 8 bases; junction bases not matched to a gene: 11. Looked up from germline, CDR1 is SNHLY and CDR2 is FYNNEI. This chain's CDR3 is CAHSSTGEGYTF. The CDR3 coding sequence is TGTGCCCACTCCTCAACAGGGGAAGGCTACACCTTC.

This clone occurred a few times. This chain connects TRBV27 to TRBJ2-1; 13 nucleotides agree with TRBD2. V lost 5 bases to trimming and J lost 8 bases; unmatched junction nucleotides: 9. Germline V lookup: CDR1 MNHEY, CDR2 SMNVEV (reference sequence). The CDR3 has 16 residues. As DNA, the CDR3 is TGTGCCAGCAGTGACACGGGACTAGCGGGAAACTATGAGCAGTTCTTC. The encoded protein is CASSDTGLAGNYEQFF.

This sequence joins TRBV25-1 and TRBJ1-2; 7 nucleotides match TRBD1. Germline assignment: CDR1 MGHDK and CDR2 SYGVNS. This CDR3 comprises 13 residues. J lost 3 bases, V lost 3 bases, and 1 base had no gene match. CDR3 amino acids: CASSDRGYYGYTF. Written as DNA, the CDR3 is TGTGCCAGCAGTGACAGGGGGTACTATGGCTACACCTTC.

The rearrangement links TRBV7-3 to TRBJ1-1; TRBD1 might be the D (5 bases). Per germline, CDR1 SGHTA and CDR2 FQGTGA. The CDR3 is 15 residues long. Trimming cost V 5 bases and J 1 base, with 14 bases left between them. CDR3 nucleotide sequence: TGTGCCAGCAGCCCCCGCCAGGGTACGAACACTGAAGCTTTCTTT. Protein product: CASSPRQGTNTEAFF.

CDR3 amino acids: CASRLRTGTVNTEAFF. CDR3 nucleotide sequence: TGTGCCAGCAGGCTCCGGACAGGGACGGTGAACACTGAAGCTTTCTTT. V is TRBV2 and J is TRBJ1-1; 8 positions match TRBD1. CDR1 SNHLY and CDR2 FYNNEI come from the germline V gene. The V gene end was trimmed by 6 bases and the J gene end by 0 bases; junction bases not matched to a gene: 9. The CDR3 spans 16 residues.

The chain is built from TRBV5-4 and TRBJ2-5, with 9 bases lining up with TRBD2. This CDR3 has 14 amino acids. Trimming at V came to 1 base and at J to 2 bases, leaving 0 bases not matched to a gene. Germline V gives CDR1 SGHNT, CDR2 YYREEE (reference sequence). The CDR3 DNA reads TGTGCCAGCAGCTTGACTAGCGGGCAAGAGACCCAGTACTTC. Translation gives CASSLTSGQETQYF.

This chain connects TRBV7-9 to TRBJ2-7; TRBD2 aligns across 7 bases. The CDR3 totals 17 residues. From germline, CDR1 is SEHNR and CDR2 FQNEAQ (reference sequence). V lost 5 bases to trimming and J lost 0 bases; unmatched junction nucleotides: 13. The DNA of the CDR3 is TGTGCCAGCAGCCCCGGGACGGGGGGAATCAGCTCCTACGAGCAGTACTTC. This encodes CASSPGTGGISSYEQYF.

The V call is TRBV30, the J call TRBJ1-2; no clear D gene. Trimming took 2 bases from V and 2 from J, leaving 12 bases between them. CDR1 is GTSNPN and CDR2 is SVGIG in the germline V gene (reference sequence). The CDR3 is 14 residues long. The CDR3 bases are TGTGCCTGGAGTACTCTGGCACAGAACTATGGCTACACCTTC. It encodes CAWSTLAQNYGYTF.

This chain links TRBV5-1 with TRBJ2-3; 9 bases align to TRBD2. Germline CDR1 SGHRS, CDR2 YFSETQ. J lost 0 bases, V lost 4 bases, and 12 bases had no gene match. The CDR3 is 18 residues long. The CDR3 spells CASSPAGTSIYSTDTQYF. CDR3 sequence (DNA): TGCGCCAGCAGCCCCGCCGGGACTAGCATTTATAGCACAGATACGCAGTATTTT.

As concerns this clone: This could be a read error, since a much larger clone is one nucleotide away. The CDR3: CAGSQVVDTSYEQYF. DNA of the CDR3: TGCGCCGGCAGCCAAGTAGTGGACACTTCCTACGAGCAGTACTTC. The V gene is TRBV4-3, the J gene TRBJ2-5; possibly TRBD1 for D (5 bases). The DNA end is a closer match to TRBJ2-7, so the J assignment may be wrong. Germline V gene sequence: CDR1 LGHNA, CDR2 YSLEER. The CDR3 length is 15 residues.

The J gene is TRBJ2-7, the V gene TRBV14; 8 bases match TRBD1. CDR1 and CDR2 (germline): SGHDN, FVKESK. This CDR3 is built from 13 residues. V was pared by 6 bases and J by 6 bases, with 7 bases of the junction left unmatched. The CDR3 DNA is TGTGCCAGCAGAGGACAGGGCAGCTCCGAGCAGTACTTC. It is translated as CASRGQGSSEQYF.

This chain uses TRBV19 with TRBJ2-7; D perhaps matches TRBD2 (6 bases). Germline V CDR1 and CDR2: LNHDA, SQIVND (reference sequence). CDR3 length: 12 residues. Trimming shortened V by 6 bases and J by 5 bases, and 11 bases separated the two germline ends. In nucleotides, the CDR3 is TGTGCCAGTAGCCGGGAGCGGAACGAGCAGTACTTC. Protein sequence: CASSRERNEQYF.

The genes are TRBV28 and TRBJ2-1; 7 bases are shared with TRBD2. This CDR3 contains 14 residues. Germline V lookup: CDR1 MDHEN, CDR2 SYDVKM. J gave up 7 bases and V 2 bases, and 5 bases lay outside the gene matches. This chain's CDR3 is CASSLGGSVNEQFF. The CDR3 DNA reads as TGTGCCAGCAGTTTAGGCGGGAGTGTTAATGAGCAGTTCTTC.